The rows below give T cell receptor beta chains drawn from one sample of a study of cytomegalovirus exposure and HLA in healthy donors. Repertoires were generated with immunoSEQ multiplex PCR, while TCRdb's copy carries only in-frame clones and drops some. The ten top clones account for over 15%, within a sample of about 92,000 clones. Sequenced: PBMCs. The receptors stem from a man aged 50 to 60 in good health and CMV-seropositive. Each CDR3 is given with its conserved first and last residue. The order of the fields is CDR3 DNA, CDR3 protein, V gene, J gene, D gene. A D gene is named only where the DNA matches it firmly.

cdr3_nt: TGTGCCAGCAGCCCAAGACTAGCGGTGTACCAAGAGACCCAGTACTTC
cdr3_aa: CASSPRLAVYQETQYF
v_call: TRBV7-9
j_call: TRBJ2-5
d_call: TRBD2

cdr3_nt: TGTGCCAGCAGTCAGAACCGTCTGTCGTACGAGCAGTACTTC
cdr3_aa: CASSQNRLSYEQYF
v_call: TRBV2
j_call: TRBJ2-7
d_call: -

cdr3_nt: TGTGCCAGCAGCCTCCCGACAGGGGGAACAGATACGCAGTATTTT
cdr3_aa: CASSLPTGGTDTQYF
v_call: TRBV5-4
j_call: TRBJ2-3
d_call: TRBD1

cdr3_nt: TGTGCCAGCAGCGTAGTAGAGGGGAGGGAGAGCCGCACAGACACGCAGTATTTT
cdr3_aa: CASSVVEGRESRTDTQYF
v_call: TRBV9
j_call: TRBJ2-3
d_call: TRBD2

cdr3_nt: TGTGCCAGCATCCTAGGGGGAGGGACCTTTGATGAGCAGTTCTTC
cdr3_aa: CASILGGGTFDEQFF
v_call: TRBV7-9
j_call: TRBJ2-1
d_call: -

cdr3_nt: TGTGCCAGCAGCCAAGTCGTAGCGGGAGCGTGGGGCTCCTACGAGCAGTACTTC
cdr3_aa: CASSQVVAGAWGSYEQYF
v_call: TRBV14
j_call: TRBJ2-7
d_call: TRBD2

cdr3_nt: TGTGCCAGCAGCTTAGAGACAGCAGGCTACGAGCAGTACTTC
cdr3_aa: CASSLETAGYEQYF
v_call: TRBV11-3
j_call: TRBJ2-7
d_call: -

cdr3_nt: TGTGCCAGCACTAACTGGGGCACCTCCTATGGCTACACCTTC
cdr3_aa: CASTNWGTSYGYTF
v_call: TRBV6-5
j_call: TRBJ1-2
d_call: -

cdr3_nt: TGTGCCAGTAGTATCGGGTACCAAGAGACCCAGTACTTC
cdr3_aa: CASSIGYQETQYF
v_call: TRBV19
j_call: TRBJ2-5
d_call: -

cdr3_nt: TGCGCCGGCAGTGAGGGGGCGAGAGGCAATCAGCCCCAGCATTTT
cdr3_aa: CAGSEGARGNQPQHF
v_call: TRBV10-1
j_call: TRBJ1-5
d_call: TRBD1

cdr3_nt: TGTGCCAGCAGCTTAGGGGGTTGGCAGCCCCAGCATTTT
cdr3_aa: CASSLGGWQPQHF
v_call: TRBV5-6
j_call: TRBJ1-5
d_call: -